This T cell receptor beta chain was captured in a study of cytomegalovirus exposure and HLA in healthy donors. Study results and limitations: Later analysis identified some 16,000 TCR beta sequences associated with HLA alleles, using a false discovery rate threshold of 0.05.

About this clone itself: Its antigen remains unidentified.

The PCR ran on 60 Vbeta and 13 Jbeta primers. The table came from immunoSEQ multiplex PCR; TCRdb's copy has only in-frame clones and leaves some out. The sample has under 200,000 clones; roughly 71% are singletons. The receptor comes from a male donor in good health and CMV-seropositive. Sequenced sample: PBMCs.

This chain's CDR3 is CASSLGGVNEKLFF. The CDR3 bases are TGCGCCAGCAGCTTGGGGGGGGTGAATGAAAAACTGTTTTTT. The J gene is TRBJ1-4, the V gene TRBV5-1, with TRBD1 as a possible D gene (5 bases). Trimming shortened V by 0 bases and J by 5 bases, and 8 bases separated the two germline ends. The CDR3 is 14 residues long. CDR1 is SGHRS, CDR2 YFSETQ, per germline.